The 30 T cell receptor beta chains listed next were all sequenced from one sample in a study of blood T cell repertoires in COVID-19 (dated by TCRdb to 2018 to 2021). Libraries came from the immunoSEQ multiplex PCR assay. The clones in this table, taken by TCRdb from immuneACCESS, are in-frame only. Not every clone is retained; where verified, under half of the shortfall comes from an unresolved V gene, and the cause of the rest is unknown. Within this sample are roughly 90,000 clones, with about 84% of them counted one time only. The top ten constitute more than 25% of the sample. Source material: peripheral blood. Receptor source: a human donor in a cohort sampled during active COVID-19.

The chain couples TRBV3-1 (or the pseudogene TRBV3-2) to TRBJ2-3, with D maybe TRBD2 (6 bases). V was clipped by 0 bases and J by 1 base, with 14 bases between them. The CDR3 is 17 amino acids. Germline loops: CDR1 LGHDT, CDR2 YNNKEL (reference sequence). The CDR3 spells CASSQDPGRRGTDTQYF. Here the CDR3 DNA reads TGTGCCAGCAGCCAAGACCCTGGGCGGAGGGGCACAGATACGCAGTATTTT.

The V gene is TRBV7-2, the J gene TRBJ1-5, with D perhaps matching TRBD1 (6 bases). The CDR3 is 13 amino acids. Germline assignment: CDR1 SGHTA and CDR2 FQGNSA. Trimming shortened V by 7 bases and J by 4 bases, and 11 bases separated the two germline ends. For the CDR3, the DNA is TGTGCCAGCAACCGGGACACAAATCAGCCCCAGCATTTT. It translates to CASNRDTNQPQHF. The full variable domain, in which reference TRBV7-2 and TRBJ1-5 provide the parts outside the CDR3, is GAGVSQSPSNKVTEKGKDVELRCDPISGHTALYWYRQSLGQGLEFLIYFQGNSAPDKSGLPSDRFSAERTGGSVSTLTIQRTQQEDSAVYLCASNRDTNQPQHFGDGTRLSIL.

The chain links TRBV7-3 to TRBJ2-3; 9 bases are a match to TRBD2. The trim removed 1 base at V and 10 bases at J, leaving 12 bases unmatched. The CDR3 length is 16 residues. CDR1 is SGHTA and CDR2 is FQGTGA in the germline V gene. CDR3 loop: CASSLKVAGDRGSQYF. CDR3 coding DNA: TGTGCCAGCAGCTTAAAGGTAGCGGGGGACCGGGGGTCGCAGTATTTT.

This chain joins TRBV6-6 and TRBJ1-5; 7 positions match TRBD1. Losses at the gene ends were 2 bases for V and 6 bases for J; bases not matched to a gene: 10. This CDR3 comprises 16 residues. Germline loops: CDR1 MNHNY, CDR2 SVGAGI (reference sequence). The DNA for the CDR3 is TGTGCCAGCAGTTACCGAGGGGGCGAGAGACGTCAGCCCCAGCATTTT. Translated, it gives CASSYRGGERRQPQHF.

This rearrangement joins TRBV7-2 to TRBJ1-1; D remains ambiguous. With 4 bases removed from V and 7 bases from J, the gap between germline ends came to 7 bases. The CDR3 covers 11 residues. CDR1 and CDR2 (germline): SGHTA, FQGNSA. The CDR3 DNA reads as TGTGCCAGCAGCTCGGTGATTGAAGCTTTCTTT. As protein: CASSSVIEAFF.

The CDR3 loop is CASSSQAGQGSSPLHF. CDR3 bases: TGTGCCAGCTCGTCACAAGCGGGACAGGGGAGTTCACCCCTCCACTTT. This chain joins TRBV18 and TRBJ1-6; TRBD1 matches at 10 bases. Losses at the gene ends were 6 bases for V and 9 bases for J; bases not matched to a gene: 11. CDR3 size: 16 residues. Germline V gene lookup returns CDR1 KGHSH and CDR2 LQKENI.

There are a few counts of this clone. This sequence joins TRBV12-3 or TRBV12-4 and TRBJ2-1, with TRBD2 identical over 8 bases. V dropped 6 bases and J dropped 9; count of bases not matched to a gene: 4. This CDR3 contains 12 residues. Here the CDR3 reads CASRRTSSEQFF. The DNA of the CDR3 is TGTGCCAGCAGGCGGACTAGCTCTGAGCAGTTCTTC.

The chain employs TRBV29-1 and TRBJ2-1; 9 bases fit TRBD2. CDR3 size: 13 residues. V shed 6 bases and J 4 bases; nucleotides not matched to a gene: 4. Germline loops: CDR1 SQVTM, CDR2 ANQGSEA. The CDR3, as DNA: TGCAGCGTGAGCGGGGGGCTGTACAATGAGCAGTTCTTC. Amino acid sequence: CSVSGGLYNEQFF.

J is TRBJ1-2 and V is TRBV4-3; perhaps TRBD1 as D (6 bases). The CDR3 spans 14 residues. Deletions cut 4 bases from V and 2 bases from J, with 11 bases between. Germline CDR1 and CDR2: LGHNA and YSLEER. The CDR3 sequence is CASSLSQGNYGYTF. CDR3 coding DNA: TGCGCCAGCAGCCTCTCACAGGGAAACTATGGCTACACCTTC.

The V gene is TRBV29-1, the J gene TRBJ2-3; TRBD1 aligns across 8 bases. Losses at the gene ends were 6 bases for V and 5 bases for J; bases not matched to a gene: 4. CDR1 and CDR2 (germline): SQVTM, ANQGSEA. The CDR3 extends over 12 amino acids. The CDR3 is CSVGQGGDTQYF. The CDR3 region has the DNA TGCAGCGTCGGACAGGGCGGAGATACGCAGTATTTT.

A single count supports this clone. The chain joins TRBV27 to TRBJ1-4; the match to TRBD1 covers 9 bases. Looked up from germline, CDR1 is MNHEY and CDR2 is SMNVEV (reference sequence). This CDR3 is built from 15 residues. With 7 bases clipped from V and 2 bases from J, the junction kept 5 bases outside the gene matches. The CDR3 is CASTQQGATNEKLFF. The CDR3, as DNA: TGTGCCAGCACACAACAGGGGGCGACTAATGAAAAACTGTTTTTT.

The rearrangement uses TRBV4-3 and TRBJ1-2; 8 bases align to TRBD1. The CDR3 sequence is 15 residues long. Germline V gives CDR1 LGHNA, CDR2 YSLEER. The V segment lost 0 bases and the J segment 7 bases; nucleotides outside the gene matches: 7. CDR3: CASSQEGQGAFGYTF. Written as DNA, the CDR3 is TGCGCCAGCAGCCAAGAGGGGCAGGGGGCCTTTGGCTACACCTTC.

The V call is TRBV7-2, the J call TRBJ2-5; 11 bases map to TRBD2. This CDR3 contains 15 residues. Germline V gives CDR1 SGHTA, CDR2 FQGNSA. Germline trimming cut 5 bases from V and 2 bases from J; bases unmatched to any gene: 4. The CDR3 sequence: CASSLGLAGQETQYF. In DNA, the CDR3 is TGTGCCAGCAGCCTCGGACTAGCGGGTCAAGAGACCCAGTACTTC.

The V call is TRBV5-1, the J call TRBJ1-5, with D hard to call. CDR1 SGHRS and CDR2 YFSETQ come from the germline V gene. The CDR3 contains 13 residues. V was shortened by 0 bases and J by 2 bases, with 3 bases between the two germline ends. CDR3 DNA: TGCGCCAGCAGCTTGGCCGGCAATCAGCCCCAGCATTTT. Protein sequence: CASSLAGNQPQHF.

V and J are TRBV3-1 (or the pseudogene TRBV3-2) and TRBJ2-7, with 7 nucleotides matching TRBD2. This CDR3 comprises 16 residues. Germline CDR1 LGHDT, CDR2 YNNKEL (reference sequence). The V gene end was trimmed by 4 bases and the J gene end by 3 bases; junction bases not matched to a gene: 12. The CDR3 protein is CASSPGGLLGSYEQYF. The CDR3 nucleotides are TGTGCCAGCAGCCCGGGGGGACTCCTGGGTAGCTACGAGCAGTACTTC.

This clone was recorded at least ten times. The V call is TRBV6-5, the J call TRBJ2-7; 11 bases are shared with TRBD2. The CDR3 is made up of 14 amino acids. J was trimmed by 7 bases and V by 6 bases; bases with no gene match: 8. Per germline, CDR1 MNHEY and CDR2 SVGAGI. The CDR3 loop reads CASRNLAGGREQYF. The CDR3 nucleotides are TGTGCCAGCAGAAACTTAGCGGGGGGGCGGGAGCAGTACTTC.

This clone was observed a single time. The chain combines TRBV7-8 with TRBJ1-4; D is ambiguous. Germline values: CDR1 SGHVS, CDR2 FQNEAQ. CDR3 length: 12 amino acids. Trimming left V 4 bases short and J 7 bases short, with 7 bases between. CDR3 in DNA: TGTGCCAGCAGCTCTGAGGGTGAAAAACTGTTTTTT. Translated, it gives CASSSEGEKLFF.

This sequence joins TRBV27 and TRBJ2-7, with D uncertain. Trimming pared 10 bases from V and 3 bases from J, leaving 4 bases between. Germline V gene data show CDR1 as MNHEY and CDR2 as SMNVEV (reference sequence). This CDR3 is built from 9 residues. CDR3 sequence reads: CATYYEQYF. CDR3 coding DNA: TGTGCCACCTACTACGAGCAGTACTTC.

A note on this clone: The sample carries other DNA sequences with the same CDR3. The chain recombines TRBV5-1 with TRBJ2-3; 8 bases agree with TRBD2. This CDR3 has 15 residues. Germline CDR1 SGHRS, CDR2 YFSETQ. J was trimmed by 1 base and V by 4 bases; bases with no gene match: 5. Here the CDR3 reads CASSLGRARTDTQYF. Written as DNA, the CDR3 is TGCGCCAGCAGCCTCGGGAGGGCCCGCACAGATACGCAGTATTTT.

The chain recombines TRBV7-6 with TRBJ2-2, with D perhaps matching TRBD1 (5 bases). CDR3 length: 15 amino acids. Trimming took 1 base from V and 3 from J, leaving 9 bases between them. CDR1 is SGHVS, CDR2 FNYEAQ, per germline. The DNA of the CDR3 is TGTGCCAGCAGCTTAGGACAGTTCGACACCGGGGAGCTGTTTTTT. Translation gives CASSLGQFDTGELFF.

The CDR3 region has the DNA TGTGCCAGCAGCTTGGGCCGGAACACTGAAGCTTTCTTT. Its translation is CASSLGRNTEAFF. The rearrangement joins TRBV7-2 to TRBJ1-1; D remains ambiguous. V was clipped by 3 bases and J by 1 base, with 6 bases between them. The CDR3 length is 13 residues. Germline V gives CDR1 SGHTA, CDR2 FQGNSA. The full variable domain, completed using reference TRBV7-2 and TRBJ1-1, is GAGVSQSPSNKVTEKGKDVELRCDPISGHTALYWYRQSLGQGLEFLIYFQGNSAPDKSGLPSDRFSAERTGGSVSTLTIQRTQQEDSAVYLCASSLGRNTEAFFGQGTRLTVV.

The chain recombines TRBV6-5 with TRBJ2-5, with D maybe TRBD2 (6 bases). The CDR3 is 15 residues long. Germline CDR1 reads MNHEY; CDR2 reads SVGAGI. Deletions cut 0 bases from V and 5 bases from J, with 13 bases between. CDR3 residues: CASSYSAHSGETQYF. The CDR3 DNA reads TGTGCCAGCAGTTACTCGGCACATAGCGGTGAGACCCAGTACTTC.

CDR3 in amino acids: CASSPGLAGDVDTQYF. For the CDR3, the DNA is TGCGCCAGCAGCCCGGGACTAGCGGGAGATGTAGATACGCAGTATTTT. V usage is TRBV5-1 and J usage is TRBJ2-3, with 14 positions matching TRBD2. Germline V gene sequence: CDR1 SGHRS, CDR2 YFSETQ. This CDR3 contains 16 residues. Trimming cost V 4 bases and J 5 bases; bases outside gene matches: 6.

The genes are TRBV5-1 and TRBJ2-3; D possibly corresponds to TRBD2 (5 bases). V was clipped by 0 bases and J by 6 bases, with 11 bases between them. The CDR3 extends over 14 amino acids. Germline V gene data show CDR1 as SGHRS and CDR2 as YFSETQ. The CDR3, as DNA: TGCGCCAGCAGCTTGGGAGGGCTAAAGGATACGCAGTATTTT. This encodes CASSLGGLKDTQYF.

The rearrangement uses TRBV25-1 and TRBJ2-1; 13 bases match TRBD2. Germline CDR1 reads MGHDK; CDR2 reads SYGVNS. The CDR3 runs to 16 residues. The V segment lost 3 bases and the J segment 7 bases; nucleotides outside the gene matches: 6. CDR3 sequence: CASSDGTSGGGNEQFF. DNA for the CDR3: TGTGCCAGCAGTGATGGCACTAGCGGGGGGGGTAATGAGCAGTTCTTC.

This chain connects TRBV7-8 to TRBJ2-7; TRBD1 agrees at 11 bases. From germline, CDR1 is SGHVS and CDR2 FQNEAQ. This CDR3 is built from 15 residues. J was trimmed by 2 bases and V by 5 bases; bases with no gene match: 5. The CDR3 DNA sequence: TGTGCCAGCAGCGCGGGACAGGGGGTAGCCTACGAGCAGTACTTC. This gives the protein CASSAGQGVAYEQYF.

The V call is TRBV5-1, the J call TRBJ2-3; a possible D gene is TRBD1 (5 bases). V shed 0 bases and J shed 6 bases, with 14 bases lying between them. The CDR3 runs 15 residues. Germline V lookup: CDR1 SGHRS, CDR2 YFSETQ. For the CDR3, the DNA is TGCGCCAGCAGCTTGGTCCGCAGCTCAGGGGATACGCAGTATTTT. This translates into CASSLVRSSGDTQYF.

J is TRBJ2-5 and V is TRBV7-3; TRBD1 might be the D (6 bases). Germline V gives CDR1 SGHTA, CDR2 FQGTGA. Trimming shortened V by 5 bases and J by 5 bases, and 12 bases separated the two germline ends. The CDR3 consists of 13 residues. CDR3 residues: CASSDRSRETQYF. Here the CDR3 DNA reads TGTGCCAGCAGCGACAGGTCGAGGGAGACCCAGTACTTC. Using reference TRBV7-3 and TRBJ2-5 for the parts outside the CDR3, the full variable domain is GAGVSQTPSNKVTEKGKYVELRCDPISGHTALYWYRQSLGQGPEFLIYFQGTGAADDSGLPNDRFFAVRPEGSVSTLKIQRTERGDSAVYLCASSDRSRETQYFGPGTRLLVL.

CDR3 sequence reads: CATQRTGGEFAATGELFF. The DNA for the CDR3 is TGTGCCACCCAGAGGACAGGGGGCGAATTCGCGGCCACCGGGGAGCTGTTTTTT. The V and J genes are TRBV24-1 and TRBJ2-2, with TRBD1 identical over 11 bases. CDR1 KGHDR and CDR2 SFDVKD come from the germline V gene. This CDR3 region has 18 residues. V was pared by 9 bases and J by 4 bases, with 15 bases of the junction left unmatched.

This clone is a singleton in its sample. V and J are TRBV6-6 and TRBJ1-2; 9 bases are shared with TRBD1. The CDR3 runs to 15 residues. Trimming took 5 bases from V and 4 from J; bases not matched to a gene: 8. In germline, CDR1 is MNHNY, CDR2 SVGAGI (reference sequence). CDR3 in amino acids: CASSTDRGRSYGYTF. CDR3 nucleotide sequence: TGTGCCAGCAGTACGGACAGGGGTAGATCCTATGGCTACACCTTC.